These 29 T cell receptor beta chains originate from one sample sequenced in a study of blood T cell repertoires in COVID-19 (dated by TCRdb to 2020 to 2022). Receptors were amplified or captured by the immunoSEQ multiplex PCR assay. This immuneACCESS table, as held by TCRdb, lists in-frame sequences with V and J called but not all clones. Of the missing ones, under half trace to an unresolved V gene in checked studies; the others have no known cause. A total of approximately 23,000 clones appear in this sample, around 90% of them only once. The ten largest clones capture around 6.3% of the sample. Specimen: peripheral blood. The source is a woman older than 75 with active COVID-19.

The chain uses TRBV27 and TRBJ2-1; no clear D gene. V lost 2 bases and J 5 bases, leaving 10 bases between the germline ends. CDR1 and CDR2 (germline): MNHEY, SMNVEV (reference sequence). CDR3 length: 14 residues. The CDR3 region has the DNA TGTGCCAGCAGTTTAAGTCGACTTCACAATGAGCAGTTCTTC. Its translation is CASSLSRLHNEQFF.

The rearrangement links TRBV9 to TRBJ1-6, with D tentatively TRBD1 (5 bases). The V gene's germline CDR1 is SGDLS and CDR2 YYNGEE. Trimming left V 4 bases short and J 10 bases short, with 15 bases between. The CDR3 contains 14 residues. The CDR3 coding sequence is TGTGCCAGCAGCCCAGGACATCCCAGCTCACCCCTCCACTTT. Amino acids: CASSPGHPSSPLHF.

The chain links TRBV10-2 to TRBJ1-1, with 8 bases matching TRBD1. Germline V gives CDR1 WSHSY, CDR2 SAAADI. The CDR3 is 15 residues long. V was pared by 6 bases and J by 3 bases, with 9 bases of the junction left unmatched. The CDR3 nucleotides read TGCGCCAGCAGGGCAGGGGGCGCAAAGGACACTGAAGCTTTCTTT. This gives the protein CASRAGGAKDTEAFF.

The gene calls are TRBV4-3 and TRBJ2-3, with D perhaps TRBD2 (6 bases). The germline V gene has CDR1 LGHNA and CDR2 YSLEER. V lost 4 bases and J 7 bases, leaving 27 bases between the germline ends. The CDR3 contains 18 residues. Here the CDR3 DNA reads TGCGCCAGCAGCCCCGGTGGCGGGCTTGGGGGGTCACAAAATACGCAGTATTTT. This encodes CASSPGGGLGGSQNTQYF.

This clone showed up just a few times. CDR3 bases: TGTGCCAGCAGCCCCACAGGGGGTGGTGGCTACACCTTC. As protein: CASSPTGGGGYTF. This rearrangement joins TRBV5-4 to TRBJ1-2, with 8 bases that match TRBD1. Germline V lookup: CDR1 SGHNT, CDR2 YYREEE (reference sequence). V shed 4 bases, J shed 7 bases, and the junction held 6 bases outside the gene matches. The CDR3 runs to 13 residues.

V is TRBV5-1 and J is TRBJ2-7; TRBD2 aligns across 9 bases. This CDR3 spans 15 amino acids. The germline V gene encodes CDR1 SGHRS and CDR2 YFSETQ. V dropped 4 bases and J dropped 6; count of bases not matched to a gene: 11. This chain's CDR3 is CASSGSGTSSLEQYF. DNA for the CDR3: TGCGCCAGCAGCGGATCCGGGACTAGCTCCCTCGAGCAGTACTTC.

The chain couples TRBV6-6 to TRBJ1-2; no firm D call. Germline lookup yields CDR1 MNHNY and CDR2 SVGAGI (reference sequence). The CDR3 is made up of 13 amino acids. V was clipped by 2 bases and J by 7 bases, with 11 bases between them. This chain's CDR3 is CASSYPARGGYTF. The CDR3 coding sequence is TGTGCCAGCAGTTACCCGGCCCGAGGTGGCTACACCTTC.

The chain employs TRBV5-4 and TRBJ1-1; D is undetermined. Germline CDR1 SGHNT, CDR2 YYREEE (reference sequence). V was pared by 0 bases and J by 4 bases, with 7 bases between. This CDR3 contains 13 residues. CDR3 protein: CASSLGRGTEAFF. CDR3 bases: TGTGCCAGCAGCTTGGGGCGGGGCACTGAAGCTTTCTTT. The variable domain in full, with the rest retrieved from reference TRBV5-4 and TRBJ1-1, is ETGVTQSPTHLIKTRGQQVTLRCSSQSGHNTVSWYQQALGQGPQFIFQYYREEENGRGNFPPRFSGLQFPNYSSELNVNALELDDSALYLCASSLGRGTEAFFGQGTRLTVV.

The rearrangement joins TRBV19 to TRBJ1-2, with 9 nucleotides matching TRBD1. The CDR3 totals 14 residues. V lost 5 bases, J lost 7 bases, and 8 bases stayed unmatched. Germline V CDR1 and CDR2: LNHDA, SQIVND (reference sequence). CDR3 region: CASSSAQGAGGYTF. In DNA form, the CDR3 reads TGTGCCAGTAGTTCGGCACAGGGGGCGGGTGGCTACACCTTC.

V gene TRBV9 combines with J gene TRBJ2-7; 8 positions match TRBD2. CDR3 length: 15 amino acids. V trimming: 3 bases; J trimming: 2 bases; junction bases outside the gene matches: 7. The germline V gene encodes CDR1 SGDLS and CDR2 YYNGEE. CDR3 residues: CASSGERGPTYEQYF. Written as DNA, the CDR3 is TGTGCCAGCAGCGGAGAGCGGGGGCCTACCTACGAGCAGTACTTC.

CDR3 nucleotides: TGTGCCAGCAGCGCCCGACCTAGCTCCTACGAGCAGTACTTC. It encodes CASSARPSSYEQYF. V gene TRBV9 combines with J gene TRBJ2-7; no firm D call. V lost 3 bases and J lost 0, with 10 bases in between. CDR1 is SGDLS, CDR2 YYNGEE, per germline. The CDR3 sequence is 14 residues long.

J is TRBJ2-1 and V is TRBV18; TRBD2 agrees at 10 bases. The CDR3 totals 18 residues. J gave up 5 bases and V 3 bases, and 13 bases lay outside the gene matches. Germline V lookup: CDR1 KGHSH, CDR2 LQKENI. The CDR3 is CASSPGGGLATLHNEQFF. CDR3 bases: TGTGCCAGCTCACCCGGCGGGGGACTAGCGACGCTCCACAATGAGCAGTTCTTC. Looking up the rest from reference TRBV18 and TRBJ2-1 gives the full variable domain: NAGVMQNPRHLVRRRGQEARLRCSPMKGHSHVYWYRQLPEEGLKFMVYLQKENIIDESGMPKERFSAEFPKEGPSILRIQQVVRGDSAAYFCASSPGGGLATLHNEQFFGPGTRLTVL.

The J gene is TRBJ2-7, the V gene TRBV6-5, with 10 bases aligning to TRBD1. CDR1 and CDR2 (germline): MNHEY, SVGAGI. The CDR3 length is 11 residues. Unmatched junction bases numbered 8, after V lost 9 bases and J lost 12 bases. CDR3 bases: TGTGCCAGAGCGACAGGGGGCGTTTCGTACTTC. Amino acid sequence: CARATGGVSYF.

This clone was recorded once. This rearrangement joins TRBV18 to TRBJ1-1; D may be TRBD1 (6 bases). The CDR3 is 16 residues long. V lost 2 bases and J lost 2, with 15 bases in between. Germline V gene data show CDR1 as KGHSH and CDR2 as LQKENI. Here the CDR3 reads CASSPMSGQPNTEAFF. The CDR3, as DNA: TGTGCCAGCTCACCAATGAGCGGACAGCCAAACACTGAAGCTTTCTTT.

This clone was seen only a few times. This chain links TRBV4-3 with TRBJ2-7; 7 nucleotides agree with TRBD1. Trimming cost V 0 bases and J 6 bases; bases outside gene matches: 8. The germline gives CDR1 LGHNA, CDR2 YSLEER. This CDR3 has 15 amino acids. CDR3 amino acids: CASSQDRTGVSEQYF. In nucleotides, the CDR3 is TGCGCCAGCAGCCAAGATAGAACAGGGGTCAGCGAGCAGTACTTC.

The chain is built from TRBV5-1 and TRBJ1-3; a weak D match, TRBD1 (6 bases). Germline V CDR1 and CDR2: SGHRS, YFSETQ. The CDR3 is made up of 16 amino acids. Trimming stripped 4 bases from V and 3 bases from J, with 17 bases between. The CDR3 sequence: CASSRSPDSLGNTIYF. The CDR3 DNA reads as TGCGCCAGCAGCCGCTCGCCGGACAGCCTTGGAAACACCATATATTTT. Full variable domain (outside the CDR3, taken from reference TRBV5-1 and TRBJ1-3): KAGVTQTPRYLIKTRGQQVTLSCSPISGHRSVSWYQQTPGQGLQFLFEYFSETQRNKGNFPGRFSGRQFSNSRSEMNVSTLELGDSALYLCASSRSPDSLGNTIYFGEGSWLTVV.

The genes are TRBV19 and TRBJ1-5, with D possibly matching TRBD1 (6 bases). The V gene's germline CDR1 is LNHDA and CDR2 SQIVND (reference sequence). V was cut by 3 bases and J by 0 bases, with 12 bases left in between. This CDR3 has 16 residues. CDR3 in DNA: TGTGCCAGTAGTATGCAGGGGCCCTATAGCAATCAGCCCCAGCATTTT. As protein: CASSMQGPYSNQPQHF.

The V gene is TRBV12-3 or TRBV12-4, the J gene TRBJ2-1, with 7 bases that match TRBD1. The CDR3 loop spans 11 amino acids. The V and J ends lost 3 bases and 14 bases, in that order; junction bases with no gene match: 4. The DNA for the CDR3 is TGTGCCAGCAGTTTGGGACAGCAGGAGTTCTTC. This translates into CASSLGQQEFF.

The V gene is TRBV10-2, the J gene TRBJ1-2; possibly TRBD1 for D (6 bases). V lost 4 bases to trimming and J lost 8 bases, with 17 bases between them. Germline V CDR1 and CDR2: WSHSY, SAAADI. The CDR3 sequence is 14 residues long. The CDR3 DNA follows: TGCGCCAGCAGTGGAAACAGGGTGACGGGCGGCTACACCTTC. This codes for CASSGNRVTGGYTF.

The V gene is TRBV19, the J gene TRBJ1-5; tentative D call: TRBD1 (5 bases). Germline loops: CDR1 LNHDA, CDR2 SQIVND (reference sequence). V lost 7 bases, J lost 4 bases, and 14 bases lay in between. The CDR3 loop spans 14 amino acids. CDR3 in amino acids: CASTSTRGNQPQHF. The CDR3 coding sequence is TGTGCCAGTACTTCGACAAGGGGTAATCAGCCCCAGCATTTT. Full variable domain (missing parts from reference TRBV19 and TRBJ1-5): DGGITQSPKYLFRKEGQNVTLSCEQNLNHDAMYWYRQDPGQGLRLIYYSQIVNDFQKGDIAEGYSVSREKKESFPLTVTSAQKNPTAFYLCASTSTRGNQPQHFGDGTRLSIL.

The V gene is TRBV9, the J gene TRBJ2-3; TRBD2 matches 8 bases. With 0 bases clipped from V and 4 bases from J, the junction kept 4 bases outside the gene matches. Germline-derived CDR1 and CDR2 are SGDLS and YYNGEE. The CDR3 sequence is 15 residues long. The CDR3 loop reads CASSVVSGGADTQYF. CDR3 DNA sequence: TGTGCCAGCAGCGTAGTGAGCGGGGGCGCAGATACGCAGTATTTT.

The chain employs TRBV7-2 and TRBJ2-1; 10 bases agree with TRBD2. Germline CDR1 reads SGHTA; CDR2 reads FQGNSA. This CDR3 spans 15 amino acids. The V and J ends lost 4 bases and 4 bases, in that order; junction bases with no gene match: 4. The CDR3 DNA is TGTGCCAGCAGCTCAAGCGGGGGGGGTTACAATGAGCAGTTCTTC. Translated, it gives CASSSSGGGYNEQFF.

V gene TRBV23-1 combines with J gene TRBJ1-5, with D unresolved. TRBV23-1 belongs to the ORF category, with a function that is uncertain. There are 15 residues in the CDR3. V shed 0 bases and J shed 7 bases, with 13 bases lying between them. CDR3 nucleotide sequence: TGCGCCAGCAGTCAATCGCGTGACATGGCGCAGCCCCAGCATTTT. It codes for CASSQSRDMAQPQHF.

The chain couples TRBV7-3 to TRBJ2-2; 10 nucleotides match TRBD2. The ends lost 4 bases at V and 4 bases at J; junction bases unmatched: 6. This CDR3 has 16 amino acids. The V gene's germline CDR1 is SGHTA and CDR2 FQGTGA. CDR3 coding DNA: TGTGCCAGCAGCTCAAGCGGGGGGGCTGGCACCGGGGAGCTGTTTTTT. Translated, it gives CASSSSGGAGTGELFF.

This rearrangement joins TRBV2 to TRBJ1-2; no reliable D call. CDR3 size: 11 residues. Germline-derived CDR1 and CDR2 are SNHLY and FYNNEI. With 3 bases removed from V and 7 bases from J, the gap between germline ends came to 6 bases. The CDR3 DNA sequence: TGTGCCAGCAGTGAGGAGGGTGGCTACACCTTC. Protein product: CASSEEGGYTF.

This clone occurred once. J is TRBJ1-1 and V is TRBV7-8, with TRBD1 matching 8 bases. CDR1 and CDR2 from the germline V gene are SGHVS and FQNEAQ. The trim removed 5 bases at V and 1 base at J, leaving 9 bases unmatched. The CDR3 has 16 residues. The CDR3 region is CASSPYIGQGNTEAFF. The CDR3 nucleotides read TGTGCCAGCAGCCCCTATATCGGACAGGGGAACACTGAAGCTTTCTTT.

The V and J genes are TRBV6-5 and TRBJ2-7; TRBD2 aligns across 9 bases. Germline values: CDR1 MNHEY, CDR2 SVGAGI. The CDR3 totals 15 residues. J gave up 2 bases and V 4 bases, and 6 bases lay outside the gene matches. The CDR3 here is CASSLGAGGPYEQYF. The CDR3 DNA reads TGTGCCAGCAGTTTGGGAGCGGGGGGACCCTACGAGCAGTACTTC.

CDR3 loop: CASSQDMRQGRGEQFF. CDR3 nucleotides: TGCGCCAGCAGCCAAGATATGAGACAGGGGAGGGGAGAGCAGTTCTTC. The V call is TRBV4-1, the J call TRBJ2-1; possible D gene TRBD1, 8 bases. The germline V and J ends were trimmed by 0 bases and 10 bases, with 19 bases remaining between them. Germline-derived CDR1 and CDR2 are MGHRA and YSYEKL. The CDR3 is made up of 16 amino acids.

V usage is TRBV7-9 and J usage is TRBJ2-7, with 8 positions matching TRBD2. The CDR3 has 17 residues. The V gene end was trimmed by 1 base and the J gene end by 5 bases; junction bases not matched to a gene: 13. The germline V gene encodes CDR1 SEHNR and CDR2 FQNEAQ (reference sequence). The CDR3 here is CASSLVGLGEKRNEQYF. The CDR3, as DNA: TGTGCCAGCAGCTTAGTGGGACTAGGGGAAAAAAGAAACGAGCAGTACTTC. The full variable domain, in which reference TRBV7-9 and TRBJ2-7 provide the parts outside the CDR3, is DTGVSQNPRHKITKRGQNVTFRCDPISEHNRLYWYRQTLGQGPEFLTYFQNEAQLEKSRLLSDRFSAERPKGSFSTLEIQRTEQGDSAMYLCASSLVGLGEKRNEQYFGPGTRLTVT.